This T cell receptor beta chain was recovered during a study of blood T cell repertoires in COVID-19. Measured with immunoSEQ multiplex PCR; TCRdb has only the in-frame clones, and not every one. Counted here are hundreds of thousands of clones, around 85% occurring once; the ten biggest clones make up approximately 3%. The J segment lost 6 bases and the V segment lost 7 bases, leaving 11 bases of the junction unmatched. The CDR3 is 15 residues long. CDR1 is LGHDT, CDR2 YNNKEL, per germline (reference sequence). Participant-reported clinical history was the basis for cohort assignment. Sequenced: PBMCs or T cells enriched from blood (not recorded which). The receptor comes from a woman between 50 and 59 years old in a cohort exposed to, infected with or recovered from COVID-19 (not recorded which). J is TRBJ1-4 and V is TRBV3-1 (or the pseudogene TRBV3-2), with TRBD1 matching 7 bases. This CDR3 is CASTHHQGGHEKLFF. In DNA, the CDR3 is TGTGCCAGCACCCACCATCAGGGGGGACATGAAAAACTGTTTTTT.